The 17 T cell receptor beta chains reported below all come from one sample, sequenced in a study of glioma-infiltrating T cells. The iRepertoire nested amplicon-rescue multiplex PCR amplified TCR alpha and beta CDR3s from RNA. In TCRdb, the multiplex PCR reads were re-called with MiXCR into one record per CDR3 protein. The sample holds around 350,000 distinct CDR3 sequences, around 38% seen once. The sample taken for sequencing was glioma tissue, nonneoplastic brain tissue, or PBMCs (not recorded which). These receptors were taken from a human donor with low-grade glioma or glioblastoma, undergoing nonglioma brain surgery, or in good health (not recorded which).

As for this clonotype: A read error may account for a junction end that differs from germline. J is TRBJ1-1 and V is TRBV6-1, with D unclear. This CDR3 is built from 14 residues. The germline CDR1 and CDR2 sequences are MNHNS and SASEGT. The CDR3, as DNA: TGTGCCAGCAGTTGCGGCAGTGCGAACACCGAAGCTTTCTTT. Its translation: CASSCGSANTEAFF.

This clonotype has ten or more counts. The V call is TRBV6-1, the J call TRBJ2-3; 10 bases agree with TRBD2. Unmatched junction bases numbered 7, after V lost 4 bases and J lost 3 bases. Germline V CDR1 and CDR2: MNHNS, SASEGT. The CDR3 spans 16 residues. CDR3 sequence (DNA): TGTGCCAGCAGTGGCCCGCTAGCGGGAGTAACAGATACGCAGTATTTT. Amino acids: CASSGPLAGVTDTQYF.

The chain employs TRBV25-1 and TRBJ2-7, with D unclear. From germline, CDR1 is MGHDK and CDR2 SYGVNS. This CDR3 comprises 13 residues. Trimming shortened V by 3 bases and J by 7 bases, and 13 bases separated the two germline ends. The DNA for the CDR3 is TGTGCCAGCAGTGAGTTATTCTACAATGAGCAGTACTTC. It specifies CASSELFYNEQYF.

About this clonotype itself: A much larger clone differs by one base, so this may be a read error. The rearrangement uses TRBV27 and TRBJ1-1, with TRBD1 as a possible D gene (5 bases). Germline loops: CDR1 MNHEY, CDR2 SMNVEV (reference sequence). The CDR3 runs to 11 residues. The V end was cut by 8 bases, the J end by 9 bases, with 13 bases between. CDR3 nucleotide sequence: TGTGCCAGCCTTAAGGGGACTAAAGCTTTCTTT. The encoded protein is CASLKGTKAFF.

A note on this clonotype: At one boundary the junction diverges from the germline segment, which might be a read error. The V gene is TRBV28, the J gene TRBJ1-1, with D possibly TRBD1 on 6 matching bases. This CDR3 spans 17 amino acids. CDR1 and CDR2 (germline): MDHEN, SYDVKM. CDR3 loop: CAGSTPPGHPMNTEAFF. In DNA, the CDR3 is TGTGCCGGCAGCACTCCCCCGGGACACCCGATGAACACTGAAGCTTTCTTT.

Here the CDR3 DNA reads TGTGCCATCAGTGAGTCTTGGCCTAACACTGAAGCTTTCTTT. Its translation: CAISESWPNTEAFF. The chain carries TRBV10-3 and TRBJ1-1; D is unclear. This CDR3 region has 14 residues. Germline values: CDR1 ENHRY, CDR2 SYGVKD. The ends were cut back, 0 bases at V and 2 bases at J, with 7 bases in the middle.

With regard to this clonotype: This may stem from a read error, because a much larger clone lies one nucleotide away. V usage is TRBV3-1 and J usage is TRBJ2-4; no reliable D call. CDR1 is LGHDT, CDR2 YNNKEL, per germline (reference sequence). Trimming left V 1 base short and J 13 bases short, with 14 bases between. There are 13 residues in the CDR3. The CDR3 reads CASSQAPPRAQYF. The CDR3 DNA is TGTGCCAGCAGCCAAGCTCCACCTAGAGCGCAGTACTTC.

This clonotype was counted once. Because it lacks the conserved phenylalanine or tryptophan at the end, this CDR3 is likely a read error. The chain carries TRBV6-1 and TRBJ1-1, with unresolved D. This CDR3 region has 12 residues. Germline V gene sequence: CDR1 MNHNS, CDR2 SASEGT. The CDR3 reads CAISVQNTEAFS. The CDR3 DNA follows: TGTGCCATCAGTGTTCAGAACACTGAAGCTTTCTCT.

The V and J genes are TRBV28 and TRBJ2-7; 7 nucleotides agree with TRBD1. CDR1 is MDHEN and CDR2 is SYDVKM in the germline V gene. The length of the CDR3 is 13 residues. The V and J ends lost 2 bases and 7 bases, in that order; junction bases with no gene match: 5. The CDR3 reads CASSLPNRGEQYF. The CDR3 bases are TGTGCCAGCAGTTTACCAAACAGGGGAGAGCAGTACTTC.

This clonotype was found many times. The V gene is TRBV27, the J gene TRBJ2-7, with D tentatively TRBD1 (6 bases). From germline, CDR1 is MNHEY and CDR2 SMNVEV (reference sequence). The CDR3 covers 14 residues. Trimming cost V 6 bases and J 0 bases, with 12 bases left between them. CDR3: CASSATGNSYEQYF. The CDR3 DNA is TGTGCCAGCAGCGCCACAGGGAACTCCTACGAGCAGTACTTC.

The chain employs TRBV28 and TRBJ2-5, with 7 bases aligning to TRBD2. The V segment lost 3 bases and the J segment 4 bases; nucleotides outside the gene matches: 11. Germline V lookup: CDR1 MDHEN, CDR2 SYDVKM. CDR3 length: 16 residues. The CDR3 nucleotides read TGTGCCAGCAGTTTCGACTGGACCGGCGGGGGAGAGACCCAGTACTTC. Translating gives CASSFDWTGGGETQYF.

The chain has TRBV28 and TRBJ2-3; TRBD2 agrees at 9 bases. Germline loops: CDR1 MDHEN, CDR2 SYDVKM. This CDR3 is 15 amino acids long. Trimming took 4 bases from V and 10 from J; bases not matched to a gene: 12. CDR3: CASSSGGSGRSSQYF. The CDR3 bases are TGTGCCAGCAGTTCGGGCGGGAGCGGGAGGAGTTCGCAGTATTTT.

The chain has TRBV3-1 and TRBJ1-5; D is uncertain. The CDR3 contains 13 residues. Germline-derived CDR1 and CDR2 are LGHDT and YNNKEL (reference sequence). The germline V and J ends were trimmed by 2 bases and 3 bases, with 5 bases remaining between them. The CDR3 sequence: CASSQMANQPQHF. The CDR3 DNA is TGTGCCAGCAGCCAAATGGCCAATCAGCCCCAGCATTTT.

This clonotype was found many times. The rearrangement uses TRBV7-2 and TRBJ1-5, with D unclear. Germline V gene lookup returns CDR1 SGHTA and CDR2 FQGNSA. The CDR3 runs 16 residues. The V end lost 6 bases, the J end lost 0 bases, and 15 bases lay between the germline ends. The CDR3 protein is CASSGQTRVSNQPQHF. The CDR3 DNA sequence: TGTGCCAGCAGTGGGCAGACTCGGGTTAGCAATCAGCCCCAGCATTTT.

The gene calls are TRBV4-1 and TRBJ2-3; D ambiguous. The last part of the DNA fits TRBJ1-5 better; the J call may be wrong. CDR3 length equals 14 residues. Germline assignment: CDR1 MGHRA and CDR2 YSYEKL. The CDR3 here is CASSPLGSGNTQHF. The CDR3 DNA is TGCGCCAGCAGCCCCTTGGGGAGTGGGAATACGCAGCATTTT.

Comment on this clonotype: One end of the junction does not line up with germline, which may come from a read error. The genes are TRBV28 and TRBJ2-1; D possibly corresponds to TRBD1 (6 bases). The CDR3 totals 15 residues. Germline V CDR1 and CDR2: MDHEN, SYDVKM. CDR3: CASSPGSVPGDEQFF. The CDR3 nucleotides are TGCGCCAGCAGCCCGGGTAGCGTCCCAGGGGATGAGCAGTTCTTC.

The J gene is TRBJ2-2, the V gene TRBV28; no definite D call. The germline CDR1 and CDR2 sequences are MDHEN and SYDVKM. The CDR3 extends over 17 amino acids. Deletions cut 1 base from V and 2 bases from J, with 14 bases between. DNA of the CDR3: TGTGCCAGCAGTTTATTGCGGCAGTTCATCAACACCGGGGAGCTGTTTTTT. This sequence encodes CASSLLRQFINTGELFF.